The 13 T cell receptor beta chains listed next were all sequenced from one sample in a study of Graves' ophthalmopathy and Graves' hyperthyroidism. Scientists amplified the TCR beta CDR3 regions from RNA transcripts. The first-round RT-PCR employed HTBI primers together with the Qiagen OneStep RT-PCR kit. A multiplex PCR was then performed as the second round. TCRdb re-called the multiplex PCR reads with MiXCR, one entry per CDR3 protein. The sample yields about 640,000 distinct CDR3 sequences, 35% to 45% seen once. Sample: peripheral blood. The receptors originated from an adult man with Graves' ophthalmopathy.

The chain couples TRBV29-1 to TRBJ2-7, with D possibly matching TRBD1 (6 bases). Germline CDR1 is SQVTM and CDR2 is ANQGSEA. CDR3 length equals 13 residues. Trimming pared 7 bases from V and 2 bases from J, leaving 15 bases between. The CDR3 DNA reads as TGCAGCGCCGAGGACAGTTCCCCCTACGAGCAGTACTTC. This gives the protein CSAEDSSPYEQYF.

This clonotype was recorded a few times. CDR3 sequence reads: CAWRTGNEKLFF. CDR3 bases: TGTGCCTGGAGGACAGGAAATGAAAAACTGTTTTTT. This chain joins TRBV30 and TRBJ1-4, with TRBD1 as a possible D gene (6 bases). The length of the CDR3 is 12 residues. The V gene's germline CDR1 is GTSNPN and CDR2 SVGIG (reference sequence). V was shortened by 3 bases and J by 5 bases, with 7 bases between the two germline ends.

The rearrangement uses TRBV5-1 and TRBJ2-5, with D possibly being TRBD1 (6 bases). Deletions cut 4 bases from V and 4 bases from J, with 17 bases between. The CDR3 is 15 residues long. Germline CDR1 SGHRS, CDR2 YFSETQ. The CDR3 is CASSQDLGAVETQYF. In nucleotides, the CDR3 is TGCGCCAGCAGCCAAGACCTGGGGGCTGTAGAGACCCAGTACTTC.

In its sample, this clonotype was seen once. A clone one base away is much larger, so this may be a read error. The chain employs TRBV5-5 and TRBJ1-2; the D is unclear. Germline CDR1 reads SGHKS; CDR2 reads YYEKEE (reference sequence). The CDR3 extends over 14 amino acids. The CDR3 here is CASSFGDSNYSYTF. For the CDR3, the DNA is TGCGCCAGCAGCTTTGGCGATTCTAACTATAGCTACACCTTC.

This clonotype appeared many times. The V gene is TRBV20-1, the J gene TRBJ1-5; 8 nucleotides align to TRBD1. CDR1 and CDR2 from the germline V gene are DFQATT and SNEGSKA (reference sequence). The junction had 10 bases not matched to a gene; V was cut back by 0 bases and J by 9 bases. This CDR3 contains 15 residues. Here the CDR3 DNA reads TGCAGTGCTAGAGAACGGACAGGGCCTGAAGGGCCCCAGCATTTT. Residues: CSARERTGPEGPQHF.

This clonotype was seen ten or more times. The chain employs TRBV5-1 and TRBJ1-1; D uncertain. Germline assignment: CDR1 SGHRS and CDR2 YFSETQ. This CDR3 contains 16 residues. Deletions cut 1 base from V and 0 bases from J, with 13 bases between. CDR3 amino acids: CASSLFGWNLNTEAFF. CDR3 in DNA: TGCGCCAGCAGCTTGTTTGGGTGGAATCTGAACACTGAAGCTTTCTTT.

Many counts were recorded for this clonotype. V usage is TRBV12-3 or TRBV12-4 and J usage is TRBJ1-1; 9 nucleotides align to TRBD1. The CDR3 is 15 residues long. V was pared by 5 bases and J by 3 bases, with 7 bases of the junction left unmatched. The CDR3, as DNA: TGTGCCAGCAGTCTACACAGGGGGCTCGACACTGAAGCTTTCTTT. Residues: CASSLHRGLDTEAFF.

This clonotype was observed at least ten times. The CDR3 DNA sequence: TGTGCCAGCAGCTTAACTGACAAGAGCTACGAGCAGTACTTC. Translation gives CASSLTDKSYEQYF. This sequence joins TRBV7-9 and TRBJ2-7; D gene uncertain. The CDR3 is 14 residues long. Germline CDR1 is SEHNR and CDR2 is FQNEAQ (reference sequence). Between the trimmed V and J ends, which lost 2 bases and 3 bases, there was a span of 11 bases.

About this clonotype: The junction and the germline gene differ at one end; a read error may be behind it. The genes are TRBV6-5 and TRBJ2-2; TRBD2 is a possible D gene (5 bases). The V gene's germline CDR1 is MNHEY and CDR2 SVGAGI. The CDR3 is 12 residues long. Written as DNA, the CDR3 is TGTGCCAGCAGTGCCGTTGCCGGGGAGCTGTCTTTT. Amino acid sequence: CASSAVAGELSF.

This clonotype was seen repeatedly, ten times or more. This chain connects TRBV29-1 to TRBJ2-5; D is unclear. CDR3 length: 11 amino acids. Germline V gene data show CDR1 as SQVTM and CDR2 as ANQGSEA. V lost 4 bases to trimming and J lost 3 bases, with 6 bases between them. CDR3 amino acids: CSVGYEETQYF. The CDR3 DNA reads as TGCAGCGTTGGGTATGAAGAGACCCAGTACTTC.

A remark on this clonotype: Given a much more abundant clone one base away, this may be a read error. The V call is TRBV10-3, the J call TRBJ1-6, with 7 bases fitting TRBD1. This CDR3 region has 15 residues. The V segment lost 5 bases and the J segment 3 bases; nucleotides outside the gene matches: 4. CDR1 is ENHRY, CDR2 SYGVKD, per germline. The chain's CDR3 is CAISFGQDYNSPLHF. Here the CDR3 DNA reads TGTGCCATCAGTTTCGGACAGGACTATAATTCACCCCTCCACTTT.

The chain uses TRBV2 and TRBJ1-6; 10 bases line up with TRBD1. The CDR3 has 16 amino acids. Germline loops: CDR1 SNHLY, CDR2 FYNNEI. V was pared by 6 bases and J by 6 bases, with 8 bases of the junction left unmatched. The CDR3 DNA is TGTGCCAGCAGGCCGGGACAGGGGATGCGTAATTCACCCCTCCACTTT. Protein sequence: CASRPGQGMRNSPLHF.

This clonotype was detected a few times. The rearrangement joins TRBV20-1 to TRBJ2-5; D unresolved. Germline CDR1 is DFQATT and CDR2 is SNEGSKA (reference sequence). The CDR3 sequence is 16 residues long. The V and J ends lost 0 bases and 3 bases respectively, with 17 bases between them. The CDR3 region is CSARDGVNSFEETQYF. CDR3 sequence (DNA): TGCAGTGCTAGAGATGGAGTTAATAGCTTTGAAGAGACCCAGTACTTC.